The clone carrying this T cell receptor beta chain was counted once. Antigen specificity is unknown. This sample was included in a study of T cells in localized non-small cell lung cancer. Data came from immunoSEQ multiplex PCR; TCRdb stores just in-frame clones and leaves some out. Among roughly 38,000 clones, roughly four fifths were seen once, and the ten largest hold 17%. V lost 0 bases and J lost 9, with 12 bases in between. The V gene's germline CDR1 is SQVTM and CDR2 ANQGSEA. CDR3 length: 13 amino acids. Study-wide results and caveats: Prolonged overall survival went with higher T cell density in the blood.

The starting material was peripheral blood, obtained before any cancer treatment. This sequence originates from a male donor older than 55 with stage III squamous cell lung carcinoma. This chain connects TRBV29-1 to TRBJ2-1, with a possible D match to TRBD2 (6 bases). The DNA of the CDR3 is TGCAGCGTTGAAGACCCGAGGGGAGGTGAGCAGTTCTTC. Amino acid sequence: CSVEDPRGGEQFF.